Detailed here is one T cell receptor beta chain. With 3 bases clipped from V and 14 bases from J, the junction kept 13 bases outside the gene matches. CDR3 length: 13 amino acids. Germline CDR1 and CDR2: GTSNPN and SVGIG (reference sequence). The PCR ran on 60 Vbeta and 13 Jbeta primers. Sequencing was performed with immunoSEQ multiplex PCR; in TCRdb, only in-frame clones are kept and a portion is missing. The sample has some 200,000 clones; roughly 72% are singletons. These data belong to a study of cytomegalovirus exposure and HLA in healthy donors. Study as a whole: An analysis done earlier identified more than 100 million unique TCR beta sequences from 190 million or so T cells.

V and J are TRBV30 and TRBJ1-2, with 9 nucleotides matching TRBD1. The origin of this receptor is a woman aged 30 to 39 in good health and CMV-seropositive. Sequenced material: PBMCs. CDR3 sequence: CAWSGAGTGSRTF. The CDR3 DNA follows: TGTGCCTGGAGCGGGGCCGGGACAGGGAGTCGGACCTTC.